This T cell receptor beta chain appears in the sequencing data of a study of blood T cell repertoires in COVID-19. Study context: The origin of the acute and convalescent COVID-19 samples was the United States, Italy and Spain. From T cells, B-cell-depleted T cells, or PBMCs came the material, which was cDNA or gDNA.

Per the germline V gene, CDR1 is SGHRS and CDR2 is YFSETQ. V lost 2 bases to trimming and J lost 7 bases; unmatched junction nucleotides: 10. The CDR3 length is 15 residues. This clone occurred once. Authors' methods: How many nucleated cells were present was estimated from reference gene primer amplification. TCRdb keeps only in-frame clones here, not all; method: immunoSEQ multiplex PCR. D and trimming were read from the DNA, whereas the V and J calls and clone size are those reported in that table. This table has some 220,000 clones, about 79% appearing once. This receptor was taken from a man aged 50-60 years with active or convalescent COVID-19. The source material was peripheral blood. V and J are TRBV5-1 and TRBJ1-2, with 8 bases identical to TRBD1. CDR3 DNA sequence: TGCGCCAGCAGCTTTAGTTCAGGGGGCGCGTTTGGCTACACCTTC. As protein: CASSFSSGGAFGYTF.